This T cell receptor (beta chain) originates from a study of tumor and adjacent non-tumor tissue in lung cancer. As to this clonotype: This may come from a read error, since a much larger clone is one base off.

The CDR3 has 15 residues. Germline V CDR1 and CDR2: SGHRS, YFSETQ. TCRbeta libraries were built with three rounds of nested PCR, modified from ARM-PCR. TCRdb reanalysed the multiplex PCR reads using MiXCR and keeps one entry per CDR3 protein. The sample records 60,000 to 85,000 distinct CDR3 sequences, roughly 80% being singletons. RNA was extracted from bulk tissue without any cell sorting. Newly diagnosed lung cancer patients had thoracic surgery in China, August–November 2014, without prior chemotherapy. The clonotype originates from a woman between 45 and 60 years old with non-small cell lung cancer. V gene TRBV5-1 combines with J gene TRBJ2-3, with 8 bases lining up with TRBD2. The sequencing sample was made of lung tumor tissue. This CDR3 is CAISSTGGGTDTQYF. The CDR3 DNA sequence: TGCGCCATCAGCTCCACGGGGGGGGGCACAGATACGCAGTATTTT.